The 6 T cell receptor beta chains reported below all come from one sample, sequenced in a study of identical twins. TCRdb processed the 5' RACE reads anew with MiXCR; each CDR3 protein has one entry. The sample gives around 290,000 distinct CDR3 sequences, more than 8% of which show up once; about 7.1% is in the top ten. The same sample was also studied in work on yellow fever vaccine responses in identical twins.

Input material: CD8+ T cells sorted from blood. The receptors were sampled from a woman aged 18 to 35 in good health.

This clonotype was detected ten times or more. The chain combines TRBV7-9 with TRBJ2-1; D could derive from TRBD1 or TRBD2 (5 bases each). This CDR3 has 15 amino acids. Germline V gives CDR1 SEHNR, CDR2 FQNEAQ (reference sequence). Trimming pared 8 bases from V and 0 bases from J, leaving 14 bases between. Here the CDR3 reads CASLPPGSSYNEQFF. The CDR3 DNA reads TGTGCCAGCCTCCCCCCAGGGAGCTCCTACAATGAGCAGTTCTTC.

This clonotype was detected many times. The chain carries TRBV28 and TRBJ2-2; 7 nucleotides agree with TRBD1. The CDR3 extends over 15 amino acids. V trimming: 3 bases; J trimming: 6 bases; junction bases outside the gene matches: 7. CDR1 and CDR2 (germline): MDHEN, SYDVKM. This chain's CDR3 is CASSLTGFGAGELFF. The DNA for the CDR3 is TGTGCCAGCAGTTTGACAGGGTTTGGGGCCGGGGAGCTGTTTTTT.

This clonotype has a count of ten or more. CDR3 residues: CASSKEGLDKNIQYF. The CDR3 region has the DNA TGTGCCAGCAGCAAGGAAGGGTTGGACAAAAACATTCAGTACTTC. The V call is TRBV7-9, the J call TRBJ2-4; no definite D call. The CDR3 loop spans 15 amino acids. Trimming shortened V by 5 bases and J by 3 bases, and 14 bases separated the two germline ends. Germline CDR1 SEHNR, CDR2 FQNEAQ (reference sequence).

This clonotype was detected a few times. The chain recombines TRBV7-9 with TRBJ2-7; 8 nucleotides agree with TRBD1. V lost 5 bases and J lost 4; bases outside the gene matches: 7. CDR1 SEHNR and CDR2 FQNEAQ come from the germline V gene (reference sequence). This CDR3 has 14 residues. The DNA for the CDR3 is TGTGCCAGCAGCCCCCCGGGACAGGTATACGAGCAGTACTTC. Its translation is CASSPPGQVYEQYF.

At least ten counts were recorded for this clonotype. The CDR3 sequence is CSVEGQGSEQYF. CDR3 DNA: TGCAGCGTTGAGGGACAGGGGAGCGAGCAGTACTTC. The chain uses TRBV29-1 and TRBJ2-7; 10 positions match TRBD1. Germline V lookup: CDR1 SQVTM, CDR2 ANQGSEA. The ends lost 3 bases at V and 6 bases at J; junction bases unmatched: 2. The CDR3 runs 12 residues.

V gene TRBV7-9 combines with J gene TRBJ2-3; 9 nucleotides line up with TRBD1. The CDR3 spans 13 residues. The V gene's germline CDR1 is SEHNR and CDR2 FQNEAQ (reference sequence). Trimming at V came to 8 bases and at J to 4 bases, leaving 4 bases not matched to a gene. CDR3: CASGQGFPDTQYF. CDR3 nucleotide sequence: TGTGCCAGCGGACAGGGGTTCCCAGATACGCAGTATTTT. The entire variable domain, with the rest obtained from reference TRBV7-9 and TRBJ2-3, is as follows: DTGVSQNPRHKITKRGQNVTFRCDPISEHNRLYWYRQTLGQGPEFLTYFQNEAQLEKSRLLSDRFSAERPKGSFSTLEIQRTEQGDSAMYLCASGQGFPDTQYFGPGTRLTVL.